A selection of T cell receptor beta chains follows, all from one sample in a study of CD8+ T cells in alopecia areata. Repertoires were generated with immunoSEQ multiplex PCR, while TCRdb's copy carries only in-frame clones and drops some. This table holds some 200,000 clones, 59% found once. The material sequenced was CD4+ T cells sorted from blood, taken at week 0. All receptors derive from a human donor with alopecia areata. The CDR3 runs from the conserved cysteine through the conserved F or W. The D gene is left open where the match is weak. Clone size is shown for a subset of rows, as once, few, many or a class of expanded clone.

v_call: TRBV2
clone_size: .
d_call: .
j_call: TRBJ2-5
cdr3_aa: CASSERVRAETQYF
cdr3_nt: TGTGCCAGCAGTGAGCGGGTCCGTGCAGAGACCCAGTACTTC

v_call: TRBV29-1
clone_size: .
d_call: TRBD1
j_call: TRBJ2-7
cdr3_aa: CSVETDRGYYEQYF
cdr3_nt: TGCAGCGTTGAAACCGACAGGGGTTACTACGAGCAGTACTTC

v_call: TRBV30
clone_size: .
d_call: .
j_call: TRBJ1-5
cdr3_aa: CAWSLGSGQPQHF
cdr3_nt: TGTGCCTGGAGTTTGGGATCCGGTCAGCCCCAGCATTTT

v_call: TRBV2
clone_size: .
d_call: .
j_call: TRBJ1-5
cdr3_aa: CASSEARVNQPQHF
cdr3_nt: TGTGCCAGCAGTGAAGCTAGGGTCAATCAGCCCCAGCATTTT

v_call: TRBV6-6
clone_size: .
d_call: .
j_call: TRBJ2-1
cdr3_aa: CASSSWGWDEQFF
cdr3_nt: TGTGCCAGCAGTTCTTGGGGGTGGGATGAGCAGTTCTTC

v_call: TRBV30
clone_size: .
d_call: TRBD1
j_call: TRBJ1-5
cdr3_aa: CAWKDRRISNQPQHF
cdr3_nt: TGTGCCTGGAAGGACAGGAGGATTAGCAATCAGCCCCAGCATTTT

v_call: TRBV7-9
clone_size: .
d_call: .
j_call: TRBJ2-3
cdr3_aa: CASSLPTEFTQYF
cdr3_nt: TGTGCCAGCAGCTTACCGACGGAGTTTACGCAGTATTTT

v_call: TRBV9
clone_size: .
d_call: .
j_call: TRBJ2-7
cdr3_aa: CASSDTTGTALYEQYF
cdr3_nt: TGTGCCAGCAGCGACACCACCGGGACCGCGCTCTACGAGCAGTACTTC

v_call: TRBV29-1
clone_size: once
d_call: .
j_call: TRBJ2-5
cdr3_aa: CSVLQTLGETQYF
cdr3_nt: TGCAGCGTTCTGCAGACCCTGGGAGAGACCCAGTACTTC

v_call: TRBV4-1
clone_size: .
d_call: TRBD2
j_call: TRBJ2-7
cdr3_aa: CASSPQAAGVGGYEQYF
cdr3_nt: TGCGCCAGCAGCCCACAGGCGGCGGGGGTGGGTGGCTACGAGCAGTACTTC

v_call: TRBV6-5
clone_size: few
d_call: .
j_call: TRBJ2-7
cdr3_aa: CASSRGRDYEQYF
cdr3_nt: TGTGCCAGCAGCCGGGGACGGGATTACGAGCAGTACTTC

v_call: TRBV5-6
clone_size: .
d_call: TRBD2
j_call: TRBJ2-3
cdr3_aa: CATYRLAVQDTQYF
cdr3_nt: TGTGCCACCTACAGACTAGCGGTCCAAGATACGCAGTATTTT

v_call: TRBV30
clone_size: .
d_call: .
j_call: TRBJ1-5
cdr3_aa: CAWSPPMTGTTLGKRPQHF
cdr3_nt: .

v_call: TRBV9
clone_size: many
d_call: .
j_call: TRBJ2-2
cdr3_aa: CASSVGRGNDGELFF
cdr3_nt: TGTGCCAGCAGCGTAGGAAGGGGCAACGACGGGGAGCTGTTTTTT

v_call: TRBV29-1
clone_size: .
d_call: .
j_call: TRBJ1-1
cdr3_aa: CSDVAGYNTEAFF
cdr3_nt: TGCAGCGACGTAGCGGGATACAACACTGAAGCTTTCTTT

v_call: TRBV30
clone_size: .
d_call: .
j_call: TRBJ2-7
cdr3_aa: CAWAAEGPIHEQYF
cdr3_nt: TGTGCCTGGGCAGCGGAGGGACCAATTCACGAGCAGTACTTC

v_call: TRBV7-9
clone_size: once
d_call: .
j_call: TRBJ1-1
cdr3_aa: CASSLNRVTEAFF
cdr3_nt: TGTGCCAGCAGCTTAAACAGGGTAACTGAAGCTTTCTTT

v_call: TRBV4-1
clone_size: .
d_call: .
j_call: TRBJ1-1
cdr3_aa: CASSQGRDTEAFF
cdr3_nt: TGCGCCAGCAGCCAGGGGAGGGACACTGAAGCTTTCTTT

v_call: TRBV18
clone_size: .
d_call: TRBD1
j_call: TRBJ2-2
cdr3_aa: CASSPMGTGVTTGELFF
cdr3_nt: TGTGCCAGCTCACCGATGGGGACAGGGGTGACCACCGGGGAGCTGTTTTTT

v_call: TRBV29-1
clone_size: .
d_call: .
j_call: TRBJ2-3
cdr3_aa: CSVVGTANSDTQYF
cdr3_nt: TGCAGCGTTGTCGGGACTGCTAACTCAGATACGCAGTATTTT

v_call: TRBV29-1
clone_size: .
d_call: TRBD2
j_call: TRBJ2-7
cdr3_aa: CSVEGRANYEQYF
cdr3_nt: TGCAGCGTTGAGGGGAGGGCCAACTACGAGCAGTACTTC

v_call: TRBV7-2
clone_size: .
d_call: .
j_call: TRBJ2-7
cdr3_aa: CASSFPRLGGSYEQYF
cdr3_nt: TGTGCCAGCAGCTTCCCCCGATTGGGCGGATCCTACGAGCAGTACTTC

v_call: TRBV2
clone_size: .
d_call: .
j_call: TRBJ2-7
cdr3_aa: CASRTGPGHEQYF
cdr3_nt: TGTGCCAGCAGGACAGGTCCGGGACACGAGCAGTACTTC

v_call: TRBV30
clone_size: .
d_call: TRBD1
j_call: TRBJ1-6
cdr3_aa: CAWRAGTGGLFSSSYNSPLHF
cdr3_nt: TGTGCCTGGAGAGCCGGGACAGGAGGACTATTTTCTAGCTCCTATAATTCACCCCTCCACTTT

v_call: TRBV25-1
clone_size: .
d_call: .
j_call: TRBJ2-5
cdr3_aa: CASSRPQGQETQYF
cdr3_nt: TGTGCCAGCAGCCGCCCGCAGGGCCAAGAGACCCAGTACTTC

v_call: TRBV7-3
clone_size: .
d_call: .
j_call: TRBJ2-2
cdr3_aa: CASSLTGSVAGELFF
cdr3_nt: TGTGCCAGCAGCTTAACTGGATCTGTGGCGGGGGAGCTGTTTTTT

v_call: TRBV7-2
clone_size: few
d_call: .
j_call: TRBJ1-2
cdr3_aa: CASSFSPANGYTF
cdr3_nt: TGTGCCAGCAGCTTTAGCCCAGCAAATGGCTACACCTTC

v_call: TRBV29-1
clone_size: .
d_call: TRBD1
j_call: TRBJ2-3
cdr3_aa: CSIMDRTSTDTQYF
cdr3_nt: TGCAGCATTATGGACAGGACTAGCACAGATACGCAGTATTTT

v_call: TRBV25-1
clone_size: .
d_call: .
j_call: TRBJ1-1
cdr3_aa: CASSLEGNTEAFF
cdr3_nt: TGTGCCAGCAGTCTAGAGGGGAACACTGAAGCTTTCTTT

v_call: TRBV7-3
clone_size: .
d_call: .
j_call: TRBJ2-3
cdr3_aa: CASTPGAGSDTQYF
cdr3_nt: TGTGCCAGCACCCCCGGGGCAGGGTCAGATACGCAGTATTTT

v_call: TRBV30
clone_size: few
d_call: TRBD2
j_call: TRBJ2-7
cdr3_aa: CAWSRGRVDEQYF
cdr3_nt: TGTGCCTGGAGTCGCGGGAGGGTAGACGAGCAGTACTTC

v_call: TRBV7-2
clone_size: .
d_call: .
j_call: TRBJ1-2
cdr3_aa: CASSVDVRNGYTF
cdr3_nt: TGTGCCAGCAGCGTCGACGTCCGTAATGGCTACACCTTC

v_call: TRBV7-9
clone_size: .
d_call: .
j_call: TRBJ2-2
cdr3_aa: CASSHQGRELFF
cdr3_nt: TGTGCCAGCAGCCACCAGGGCCGGGAGCTGTTTTTT

v_call: TRBV14
clone_size: .
d_call: .
j_call: TRBJ2-3
cdr3_aa: CASSHGRDTQYF
cdr3_nt: TGTGCCAGCAGTCACGGGCGGGATACGCAGTATTTT

v_call: TRBV2
clone_size: few
d_call: .
j_call: TRBJ1-1
cdr3_aa: CASSRDSRNTEAFF
cdr3_nt: TGTGCCAGCAGCCGAGACAGCCGGAACACTGAAGCTTTCTTT

v_call: TRBV7-9
clone_size: few
d_call: .
j_call: TRBJ1-1
cdr3_aa: CASSLGSAANTEAFF
cdr3_nt: TGTGCCAGCAGCTTAGGGTCTGCAGCGAACACTGAAGCTTTCTTT

v_call: TRBV29-1
clone_size: .
d_call: .
j_call: TRBJ1-1
cdr3_aa: CSVARGTEAFF
cdr3_nt: TGCAGCGTTGCTCGGGGTACTGAAGCTTTCTTT

v_call: TRBV5-1
clone_size: .
d_call: TRBD1
j_call: TRBJ2-1
cdr3_aa: CASSLDRTGGYNEQFF
cdr3_nt: TGCGCCAGCAGCTTGGATCGGACAGGGGGTTACAATGAGCAGTTCTTC

v_call: TRBV29-1
clone_size: .
d_call: .
j_call: TRBJ2-5
cdr3_aa: CSAGGQETQYF
cdr3_nt: TGCAGCGCCGGGGGGCAGGAGACCCAGTACTTC

v_call: TRBV5-1
clone_size: few
d_call: .
j_call: TRBJ2-7
cdr3_aa: CASSLGFAEQYF
cdr3_nt: TGCGCCAGCAGCTTGGGGTTTGCCGAGCAGTACTTC

v_call: TRBV15
clone_size: .
d_call: .
j_call: TRBJ1-2
cdr3_aa: CATSRGGYSGANYGYTF
cdr3_nt: TGTGCCACCAGCAGAGGAGGGTACTCAGGGGCTAACTATGGCTACACCTTC

v_call: TRBV7-3
clone_size: .
d_call: .
j_call: TRBJ1-1
cdr3_aa: CASSREMNTEAFF
cdr3_nt: TGTGCCAGCAGCCGGGAAATGAACACTGAAGCTTTCTTT

v_call: TRBV13
clone_size: few
d_call: TRBD1
j_call: TRBJ2-7
cdr3_aa: CASSQSPTGGKYEQYF
cdr3_nt: TGTGCCAGCAGCCAATCTCCTACAGGGGGGAAGTACGAGCAGTACTTC

v_call: TRBV29-1
clone_size: few
d_call: .
j_call: TRBJ1-2
cdr3_aa: CSVWGAVYGYTF
cdr3_nt: TGCAGCGTTTGGGGGGCTGTCTATGGCTACACCTTC

v_call: TRBV11-3
clone_size: .
d_call: TRBD1
j_call: TRBJ1-1
cdr3_aa: CASSPSDRGNTEAFF
cdr3_nt: TGTGCCAGCAGCCCGTCCGACAGGGGGAACACTGAAGCTTTCTTT

v_call: TRBV7-9
clone_size: many
d_call: .
j_call: TRBJ1-6
cdr3_aa: CASSLDQSNNSPLHF
cdr3_nt: TGTGCCAGCAGCTTAGATCAAAGTAATAATTCACCCCTCCACTTT

v_call: TRBV6-5
clone_size: few
d_call: .
j_call: TRBJ2-3
cdr3_aa: CASKDPGGGIDTQYF
cdr3_nt: TGTGCCAGCAAGGATCCAGGAGGGGGGATAGATACGCAGTATTTT